One sample yielded the 17 T cell receptor beta chains listed below, sequenced in a study of blood T cell repertoires in COVID-19. Sequencing was performed with immunoSEQ multiplex PCR; in TCRdb, only in-frame clones are kept and a portion is missing. The sample carries some 150,000 clones, over 60% recorded once. Sequencing used peripheral blood. The receptors derive from a man older than 75 with acute or convalescent COVID-19.

V gene TRBV3-1 (or the pseudogene TRBV3-2) combines with J gene TRBJ2-7; D remains ambiguous. The CDR3 is 13 amino acids. Germline V gene lookup returns CDR1 LGHDT and CDR2 YNNKEL (reference sequence). The V end lost 1 base, the J end lost 6 bases, and 10 bases lay between the germline ends. CDR3 amino acids: CASSQGDTTEQYF. In DNA form, the CDR3 reads TGTGCCAGCAGCCAAGGCGACACGACCGAGCAGTACTTC.

The chain couples TRBV7-2 to TRBJ1-1; D ambiguous. Between the trimmed V and J ends, which lost 2 bases and 1 base, there was a span of 8 bases. The CDR3 spans 14 residues. The germline V gene has CDR1 SGHTA and CDR2 FQGNSA. The CDR3 bases are TGTGCCAGCAGCTTATCATCAGGGAACACTGAAGCTTTCTTT. This translates into CASSLSSGNTEAFF.

This clone was detected a few times. This specimen includes other DNA sequences encoding the same CDR3. This chain links TRBV30 with TRBJ1-4; 9 positions agree with TRBD1. This CDR3 spans 14 amino acids. Germline lookup yields CDR1 GTSNPN and CDR2 SVGIG (reference sequence). V lost 4 bases to trimming and J lost 8 bases; unmatched junction nucleotides: 8. The CDR3 nucleotides read TGTGCCTGGAATCCGGGACAGGGAGGGGAAAAACTGTTTTTT. It translates to CAWNPGQGGEKLFF.

The V and J genes are TRBV14 and TRBJ1-1; 11 bases are a match to TRBD1. The CDR3 covers 15 residues. Per the germline V gene, CDR1 is SGHDN and CDR2 is FVKESK. The ends lost 3 bases at V and 5 bases at J; junction bases unmatched: 5. The DNA of the CDR3 is TGTGCCAGCAGCCAGAGGACAGGGGGCCCGACTGAAGCTTTCTTT. As protein: CASSQRTGGPTEAFF. The complete variable domain, with remaining parts taken from reference TRBV14 and TRBJ1-1, reads EAGVTQFPSHSVIEKGQTVTLRCDPISGHDNLYWYRRVMGKEIKFLLHFVKESKQDESGMPNNRFLAERTGGTYSTLKVQPAELEDSGVYFCASSQRTGGPTEAFFGQGTRLTVV.

The chain is built from TRBV2 and TRBJ1-2, with D possibly matching TRBD1 (5 bases). The V end lost 8 bases, the J end lost 7 bases, and 17 bases lay between the germline ends. The germline V gene encodes CDR1 SNHLY and CDR2 FYNNEI. This CDR3 is 13 amino acids long. The chain's CDR3 is CASGKEGPGGYTF. The DNA for the CDR3 is TGTGCCAGCGGCAAGGAGGGGCCCGGTGGCTACACCTTC.

This clone was seen just once. The V call is TRBV3-1 (or the pseudogene TRBV3-2), the J call TRBJ2-5; TRBD2 matches 14 bases. Germline CDR1 reads LGHDT; CDR2 reads YNNKEL (reference sequence). The CDR3 loop spans 17 amino acids. V lost 2 bases to trimming and J lost 2 bases; unmatched junction nucleotides: 4. CDR3 amino acids: CASSQRTSGGLQETQYF. In DNA form, the CDR3 reads TGTGCCAGCAGCCAAAGGACTAGCGGGGGGTTACAAGAGACCCAGTACTTC.

This clone is a singleton in its sample. This chain uses TRBV4-2 with TRBJ1-5, with TRBD1 as a possible D gene (6 bases). Trimming took off 6 bases at V and 3 bases at J, with 15 bases between the two ends. Germline V gene lookup returns CDR1 LGHNA and CDR2 YNFKEQ. CDR3 length equals 15 residues. The CDR3 loop reads CASRETGDLNQPQHF. The DNA of the CDR3 is TGTGCCAGCAGGGAGACAGGAGACCTCAATCAGCCCCAGCATTTT.

As DNA, the CDR3 is TGTGCCATCCACAAAGAGGGCTTGACTGAAGCTTTCTTT. Translating it yields CAIHKEGLTEAFF. The chain joins TRBV6-5 to TRBJ1-1; D unclear. Between the trimmed V and J ends, which lost 10 bases and 5 bases, there was a span of 17 bases. CDR1 is MNHEY, CDR2 SVGAGI, per germline. The CDR3 sequence is 13 residues long.

The chain uses TRBV11-2 and TRBJ2-5, with 9 bases fitting TRBD2. From germline, CDR1 is SGHAT and CDR2 FQNNGV. The CDR3 extends over 17 amino acids. The junction had 7 bases not matched to a gene; V was cut back by 1 base and J by 1 base. The chain's CDR3 is CASSLGTRGGRQETQYF. The CDR3, as DNA: TGTGCCAGCAGCTTAGGTACGCGGGGGGGTCGCCAAGAGACCCAGTACTTC. The variable domain in full, with the rest retrieved from reference TRBV11-2 and TRBJ2-5, is EAGVAQSPRYKIIEKRQSVAFWCNPISGHATLYWYQQILGQGPKLLIQFQNNGVVDDSQLPKDRFSAERLKGVDSTLKIQPAKLEDSAVYLCASSLGTRGGRQETQYFGPGTRLLVL.

This sequence joins TRBV11-3 and TRBJ1-2; TRBD1 matches at 7 bases. CDR1 and CDR2 (germline): SGHNT, YENEEA. The CDR3 extends over 13 amino acids. V was pared by 6 bases and J by 4 bases, with 5 bases of the junction left unmatched. In DNA form, the CDR3 reads TGTGCCAGCAGACCGGCAGGGGGCTATGGCTACACCTTC. Its translation is CASRPAGGYGYTF.

This clone was seen more than once but under ten times. J is TRBJ1-2 and V is TRBV30; TRBD1 aligns across 7 bases. CDR3 size: 14 residues. CDR1 and CDR2 (germline): GTSNPN, SVGIG (reference sequence). Losses at the gene ends were 5 bases for V and 4 bases for J; bases not matched to a gene: 10. CDR3 loop: CAWENRGRSYGYTF. As DNA, the CDR3 is TGTGCCTGGGAAAACAGGGGCAGGAGCTATGGCTACACCTTC. The full variable domain, completed using reference TRBV30 and TRBJ1-2, is SQTIHQWPATLVQPVGSPLSLECTVEGTSNPNLYWYRQAAGRGLQLLFYSVGIGQISSEVPQNLSASRPQDRQFILSSKKLLLSDSGFYLCAWENRGRSYGYTFGSGTRLTVV.

The V and J genes are TRBV27 and TRBJ1-3; D not certain. The CDR3 runs 14 residues. Trimming left V 7 bases short and J 0 bases short, with 10 bases between. Germline V gene lookup returns CDR1 MNHEY and CDR2 SMNVEV (reference sequence). The CDR3 reads CASIWARSGNTIYF. CDR3 DNA sequence: TGTGCCAGCATCTGGGCCCGCTCTGGAAACACCATATATTTT.

The rearrangement uses TRBV5-4 and TRBJ2-1; 8 bases map to TRBD2. This CDR3 has 16 residues. Unmatched junction bases numbered 8, after V lost 4 bases and J lost 2 bases. The germline V gene has CDR1 SGHNT and CDR2 YYREEE (reference sequence). CDR3 amino acids: CASSKTAGGPYNEQFF. The CDR3 bases are TGTGCCAGCAGCAAAACCGCGGGGGGCCCCTACAATGAGCAGTTCTTC.

This clone was counted only a few times. This chain links TRBV3-1 (or the pseudogene TRBV3-2) with TRBJ1-1; D gene uncertain. Germline lookup yields CDR1 LGHDT and CDR2 YNNKEL (reference sequence). CDR3 length: 11 amino acids. V was cut by 6 bases and J by 10 bases, with 12 bases left in between. The CDR3 reads CASRDQTGAFF. In DNA, the CDR3 is TGTGCCAGCAGAGACCAAACGGGAGCTTTCTTT.

V is TRBV7-9 and J is TRBJ2-5, with D maybe TRBD2 (7 bases). This CDR3 is 15 amino acids long. Germline loops: CDR1 SEHNR, CDR2 FQNEAQ (reference sequence). V dropped 3 bases and J dropped 1 base, with 12 bases sitting between them. In DNA, the CDR3 is TGTGCCAGCAGCTTTTGGGGGGGGGCCCAAGAGACCCAGTACTTC. It codes for CASSFWGGAQETQYF. Looking up the rest from reference TRBV7-9 and TRBJ2-5 gives the full variable domain: DTGVSQNPRHKITKRGQNVTFRCDPISEHNRLYWYRQTLGQGPEFLTYFQNEAQLEKSRLLSDRFSAERPKGSFSTLEIQRTEQGDSAMYLCASSFWGGAQETQYFGPGTRLLVL.

The chain uses TRBV21-1 and TRBJ1-6; no check of the table's D call, TRBD1, against the DNA was made. TRBV21-1 is an annotated pseudogene. CDR3 length: 16 amino acids. The CDR3 region has the DNA TGTGCCAGCAGCAAACCCGGACAGGGTCGAAATTCACCCCTCCACTTT. This sequence encodes CASSKPGQGRNSPLHF.

This clone was seen only once. This chain links TRBV13 with TRBJ1-5; no definite D call. This CDR3 region has 13 residues. The V end lost 0 bases, the J end lost 4 bases, and 4 bases lay between the germline ends. Germline V gene sequence: CDR1 PRHDT, CDR2 FYEKMQ (reference sequence). The CDR3 DNA sequence: TGTGCCAGCAGCTTAGGTCAGAATCAGCCCCAGCATTTT. Residues: CASSLGQNQPQHF.